The clone carrying this TCR beta chain was observed at least ten times. Its antigen is unknown. The CDR3 totals 16 residues. The V end was cut by 6 bases, the J end by 0 bases, with 14 bases between. CDR1 LGHDT and CDR2 YNNKEL come from the germline V gene (reference sequence). A single record per CDR3 protein comes from TCRdb applying MiXCR to the 5' RACE reads. Of under 500,000 distinct CDR3 sequences in the sample, roughly an eighth are singletons; the top ten hold more than 0.8%. These data come from a study of identical twins. Study-wide findings and caveats: Researchers reported excess low generation probability among twin-shared out-of-frame alpha sequences.

Another study also made use of these data, one on yellow fever vaccine responses in identical twins.

The source of this sequence is a woman aged 18 to 35 in good health. The V call is TRBV3-1, the J call TRBJ2-2; no clear D gene. Sequenced input: CD4+ T cells sorted from blood. The CDR3 bases are TGTGCCAGCAGGGACCTGAGTCTTCCGAACACCGGGGAGCTGTTTTTT. Protein sequence: CASRDLSLPNTGELFF.